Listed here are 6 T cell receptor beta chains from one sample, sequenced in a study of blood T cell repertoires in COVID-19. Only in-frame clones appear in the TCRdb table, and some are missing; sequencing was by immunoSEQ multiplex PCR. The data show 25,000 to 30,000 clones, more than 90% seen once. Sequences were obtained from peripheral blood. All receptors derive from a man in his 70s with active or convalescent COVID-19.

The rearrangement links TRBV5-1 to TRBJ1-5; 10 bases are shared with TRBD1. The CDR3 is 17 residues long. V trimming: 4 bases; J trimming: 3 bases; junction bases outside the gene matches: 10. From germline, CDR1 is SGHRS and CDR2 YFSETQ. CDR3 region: CASSKGEGQGFNQPQHF. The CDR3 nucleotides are TGCGCCAGCAGCAAGGGGGAGGGACAGGGGTTCAATCAGCCCCAGCATTTT.

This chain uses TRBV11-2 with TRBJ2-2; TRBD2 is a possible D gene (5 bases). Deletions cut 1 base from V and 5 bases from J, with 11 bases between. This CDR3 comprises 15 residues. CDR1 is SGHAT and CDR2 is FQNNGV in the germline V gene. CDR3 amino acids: CASSLGGVATGELFF. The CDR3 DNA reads TGTGCCAGCAGCTTAGGTGGAGTAGCGACCGGGGAGCTGTTTTTT.

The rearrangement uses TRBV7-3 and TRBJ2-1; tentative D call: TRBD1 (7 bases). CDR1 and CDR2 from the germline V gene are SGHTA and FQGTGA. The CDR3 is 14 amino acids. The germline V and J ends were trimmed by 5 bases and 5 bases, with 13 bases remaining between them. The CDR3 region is CASSPGGRHNEQFF. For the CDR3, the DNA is TGTGCCAGCAGCCCAGGGGGGCGCCACAATGAGCAGTTCTTC.

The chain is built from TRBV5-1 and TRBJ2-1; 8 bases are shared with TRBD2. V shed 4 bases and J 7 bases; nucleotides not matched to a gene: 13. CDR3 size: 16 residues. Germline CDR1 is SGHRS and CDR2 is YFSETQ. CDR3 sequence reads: CASSPSTSGPGNEQFF. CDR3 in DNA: TGCGCCAGCAGCCCCTCAACTAGCGGCCCGGGGAATGAGCAGTTCTTC.

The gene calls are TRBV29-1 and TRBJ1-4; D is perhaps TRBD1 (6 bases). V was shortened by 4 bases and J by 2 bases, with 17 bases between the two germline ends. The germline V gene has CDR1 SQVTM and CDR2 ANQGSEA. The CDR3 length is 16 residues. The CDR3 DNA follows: TGCAGCGTTGGGTATGGGGGCGAAGGGACTAATGAAAAACTGTTTTTT. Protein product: CSVGYGGEGTNEKLFF.

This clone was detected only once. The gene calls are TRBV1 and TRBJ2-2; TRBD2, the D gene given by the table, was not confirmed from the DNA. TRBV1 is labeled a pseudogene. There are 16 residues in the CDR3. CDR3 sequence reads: CTSSPRYIWSTGELFF. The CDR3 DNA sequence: TGCACCAGCAGCCCGCGGTATATCTGGAGCACCGGGGAGCTGTTTTTT.